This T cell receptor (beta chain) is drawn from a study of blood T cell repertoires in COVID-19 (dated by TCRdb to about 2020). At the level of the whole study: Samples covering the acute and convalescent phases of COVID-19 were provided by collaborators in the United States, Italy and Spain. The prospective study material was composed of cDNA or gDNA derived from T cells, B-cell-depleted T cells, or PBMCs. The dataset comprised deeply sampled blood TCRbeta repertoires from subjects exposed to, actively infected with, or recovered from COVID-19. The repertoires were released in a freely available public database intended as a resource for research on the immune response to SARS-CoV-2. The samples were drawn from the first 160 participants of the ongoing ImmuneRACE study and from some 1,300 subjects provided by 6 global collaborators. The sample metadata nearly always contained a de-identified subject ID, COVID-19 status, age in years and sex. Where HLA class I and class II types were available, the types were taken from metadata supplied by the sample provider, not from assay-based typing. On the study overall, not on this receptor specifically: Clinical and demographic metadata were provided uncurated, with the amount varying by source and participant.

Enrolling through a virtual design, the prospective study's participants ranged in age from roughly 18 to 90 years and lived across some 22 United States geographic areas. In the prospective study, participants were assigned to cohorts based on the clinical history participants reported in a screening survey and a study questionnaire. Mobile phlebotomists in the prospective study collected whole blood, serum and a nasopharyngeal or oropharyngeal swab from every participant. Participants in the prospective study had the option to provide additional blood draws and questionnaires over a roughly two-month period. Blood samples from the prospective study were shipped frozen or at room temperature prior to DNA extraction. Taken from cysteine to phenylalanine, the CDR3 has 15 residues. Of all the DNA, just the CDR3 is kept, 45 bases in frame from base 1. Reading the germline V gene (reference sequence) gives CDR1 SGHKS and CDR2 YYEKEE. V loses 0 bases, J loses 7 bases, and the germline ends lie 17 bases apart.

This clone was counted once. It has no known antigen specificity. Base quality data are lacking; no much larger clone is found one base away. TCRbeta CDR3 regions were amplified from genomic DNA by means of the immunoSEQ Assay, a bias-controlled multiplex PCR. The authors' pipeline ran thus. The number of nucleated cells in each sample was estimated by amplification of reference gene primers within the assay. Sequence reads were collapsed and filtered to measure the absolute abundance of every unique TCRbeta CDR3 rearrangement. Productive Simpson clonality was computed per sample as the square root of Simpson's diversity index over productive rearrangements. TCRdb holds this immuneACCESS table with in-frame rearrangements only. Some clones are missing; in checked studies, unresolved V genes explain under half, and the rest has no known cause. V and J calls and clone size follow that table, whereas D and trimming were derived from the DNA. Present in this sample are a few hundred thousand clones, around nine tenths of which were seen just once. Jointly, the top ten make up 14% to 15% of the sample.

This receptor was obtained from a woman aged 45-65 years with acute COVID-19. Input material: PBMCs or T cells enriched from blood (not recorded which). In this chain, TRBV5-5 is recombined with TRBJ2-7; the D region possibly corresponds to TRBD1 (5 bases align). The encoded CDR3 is CASSLEGFRLGEQYF. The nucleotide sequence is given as TGTGCCAGCAGCTTGGAGGGGTTTCGCCTGGGGGAGCAGTACTTC.